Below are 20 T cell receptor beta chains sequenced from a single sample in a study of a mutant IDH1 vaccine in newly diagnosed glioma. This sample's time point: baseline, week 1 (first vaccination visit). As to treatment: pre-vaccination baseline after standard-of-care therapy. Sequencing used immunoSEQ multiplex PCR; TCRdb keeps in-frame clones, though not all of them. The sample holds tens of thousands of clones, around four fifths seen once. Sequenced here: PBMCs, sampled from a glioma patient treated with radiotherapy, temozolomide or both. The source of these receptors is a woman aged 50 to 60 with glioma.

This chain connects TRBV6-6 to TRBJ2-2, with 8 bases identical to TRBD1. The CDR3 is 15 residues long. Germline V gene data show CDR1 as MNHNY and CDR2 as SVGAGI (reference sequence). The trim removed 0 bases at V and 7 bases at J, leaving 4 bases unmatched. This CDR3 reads CASSYSRQGIGELFF. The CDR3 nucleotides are TGTGCCAGCAGTTACTCACGACAGGGGATCGGGGAGCTGTTTTTT.

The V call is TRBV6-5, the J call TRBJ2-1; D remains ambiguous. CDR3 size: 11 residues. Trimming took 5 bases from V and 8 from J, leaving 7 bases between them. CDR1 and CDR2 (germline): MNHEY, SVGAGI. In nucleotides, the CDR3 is TGTGCCAGCAGTCGATCTCATGAGCAGTTCTTC. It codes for CASSRSHEQFF.

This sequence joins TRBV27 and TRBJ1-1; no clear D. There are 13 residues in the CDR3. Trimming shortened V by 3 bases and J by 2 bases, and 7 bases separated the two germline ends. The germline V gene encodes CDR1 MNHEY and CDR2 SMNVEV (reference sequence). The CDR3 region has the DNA TGTGCCAGCAGTTTGGTCAGAAACACTGAAGCTTTCTTT. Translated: CASSLVRNTEAFF.

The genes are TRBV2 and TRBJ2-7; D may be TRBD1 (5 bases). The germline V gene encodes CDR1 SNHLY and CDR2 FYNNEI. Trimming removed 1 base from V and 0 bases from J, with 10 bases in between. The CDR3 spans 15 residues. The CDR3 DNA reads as TGTGCCAGCAGTGAAGGGACACTGTACTCCTACGAGCAGTACTTC. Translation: CASSEGTLYSYEQYF.

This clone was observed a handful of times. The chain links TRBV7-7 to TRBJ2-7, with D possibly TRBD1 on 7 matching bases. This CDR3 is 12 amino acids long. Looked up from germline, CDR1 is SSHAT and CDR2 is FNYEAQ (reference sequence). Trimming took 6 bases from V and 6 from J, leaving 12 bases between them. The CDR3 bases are TGTGCCAGCAGTCCTCAGGGGGGCGAGCAGTACTTC. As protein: CASSPQGGEQYF.

CDR3 bases: TGTGCCAGCAGCTTAACGTCGGTAGGGATAGTTTCACCCCTCCACTTT. Amino acids: CASSLTSVGIVSPLHF. The V and J genes are TRBV11-2 and TRBJ1-6; D is ambiguous. This CDR3 has 16 amino acids. V was shortened by 2 bases and J by 9 bases, with 17 bases between the two germline ends. Germline V gene sequence: CDR1 SGHAT, CDR2 FQNNGV.

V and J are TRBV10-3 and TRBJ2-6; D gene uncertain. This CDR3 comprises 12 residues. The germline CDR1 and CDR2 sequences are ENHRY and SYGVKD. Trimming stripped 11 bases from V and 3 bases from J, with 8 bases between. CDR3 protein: CAPLGGANVLTF. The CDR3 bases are TGTGCCCCGCTCGGTGGGGCCAACGTCCTGACTTTC.

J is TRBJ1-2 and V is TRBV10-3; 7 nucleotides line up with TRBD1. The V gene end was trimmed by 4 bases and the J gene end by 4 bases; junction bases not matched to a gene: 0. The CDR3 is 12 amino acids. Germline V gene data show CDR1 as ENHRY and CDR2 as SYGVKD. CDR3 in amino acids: CAISGDSYGYTF. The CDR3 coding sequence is TGTGCCATCAGTGGGGACAGCTATGGCTACACCTTC.

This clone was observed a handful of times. CDR3 amino acids: CASSQGQVMNTEAFF. As DNA, the CDR3 is TGTGCCAGCAGCCAGGGACAGGTGATGAACACTGAAGCTTTCTTT. This sequence joins TRBV4-2 and TRBJ1-1; 8 nucleotides agree with TRBD1. Trimming cost V 3 bases and J 0 bases; bases outside gene matches: 3. The CDR3 spans 15 residues. The germline gives CDR1 LGHNA, CDR2 YNFKEQ.

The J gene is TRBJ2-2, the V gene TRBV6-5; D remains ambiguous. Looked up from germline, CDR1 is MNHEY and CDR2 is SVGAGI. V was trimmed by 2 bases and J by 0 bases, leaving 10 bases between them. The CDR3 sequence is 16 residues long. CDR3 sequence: CASSYLHRANTGELFF. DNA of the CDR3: TGTGCCAGCAGTTACCTACACCGAGCGAACACCGGGGAGCTGTTTTTT.

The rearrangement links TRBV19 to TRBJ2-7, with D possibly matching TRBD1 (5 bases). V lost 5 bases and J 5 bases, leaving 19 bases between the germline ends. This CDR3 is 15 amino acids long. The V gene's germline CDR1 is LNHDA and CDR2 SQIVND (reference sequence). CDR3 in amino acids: CASSSSERQLDEQYF. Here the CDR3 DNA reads TGTGCCAGTAGTTCGTCAGAAAGACAGCTAGACGAGCAGTACTTC.

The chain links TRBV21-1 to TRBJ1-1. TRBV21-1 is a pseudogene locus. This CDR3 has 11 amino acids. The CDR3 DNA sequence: TGTGCCAGCAGCAATGCATTGCGAGCTTTCTTT. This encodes CASSNALRAFF.

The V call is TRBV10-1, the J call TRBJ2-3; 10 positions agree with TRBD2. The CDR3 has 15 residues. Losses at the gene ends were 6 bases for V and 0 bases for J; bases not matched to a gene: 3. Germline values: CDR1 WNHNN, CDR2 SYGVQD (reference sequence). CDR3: CASSKAGGSTDTQYF. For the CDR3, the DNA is TGCGCCAGCAGCAAAGCGGGGGGGAGCACAGATACGCAGTATTTT.

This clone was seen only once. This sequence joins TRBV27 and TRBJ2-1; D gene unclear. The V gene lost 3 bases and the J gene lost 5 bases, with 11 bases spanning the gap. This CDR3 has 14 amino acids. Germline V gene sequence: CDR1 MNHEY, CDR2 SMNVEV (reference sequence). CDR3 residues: CASSFPGRHNEQFF. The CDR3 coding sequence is TGTGCCAGCAGTTTTCCCGGGCGGCACAATGAGCAGTTCTTC.

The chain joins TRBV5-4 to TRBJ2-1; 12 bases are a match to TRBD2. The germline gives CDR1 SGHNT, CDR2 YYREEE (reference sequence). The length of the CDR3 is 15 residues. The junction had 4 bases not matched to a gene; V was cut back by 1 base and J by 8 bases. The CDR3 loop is CASSLKSSGGDEQFF. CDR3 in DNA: TGTGCCAGCAGCTTGAAATCTAGCGGGGGGGATGAGCAGTTCTTC.

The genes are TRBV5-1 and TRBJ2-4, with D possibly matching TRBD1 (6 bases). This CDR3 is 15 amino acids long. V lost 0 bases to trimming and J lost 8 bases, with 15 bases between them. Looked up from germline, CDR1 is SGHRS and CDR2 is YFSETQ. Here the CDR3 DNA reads TGCGCCAGCAGCTTGGATGGGGACACGGCTGACATTCAGTACTTC. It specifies CASSLDGDTADIQYF. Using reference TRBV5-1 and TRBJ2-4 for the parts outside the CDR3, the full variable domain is KAGVTQTPRYLIKTRGQQVTLSCSPISGHRSVSWYQQTPGQGLQFLFEYFSETQRNKGNFPGRFSGRQFSNSRSEMNVSTLELGDSALYLCASSLDGDTADIQYFGAGTRLSVL.

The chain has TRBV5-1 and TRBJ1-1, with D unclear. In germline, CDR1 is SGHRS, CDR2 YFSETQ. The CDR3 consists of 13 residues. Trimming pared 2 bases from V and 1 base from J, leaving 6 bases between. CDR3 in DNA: TGCGCCAGCAGCTTCCAGGAGAACACTGAAGCTTTCTTT. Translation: CASSFQENTEAFF.

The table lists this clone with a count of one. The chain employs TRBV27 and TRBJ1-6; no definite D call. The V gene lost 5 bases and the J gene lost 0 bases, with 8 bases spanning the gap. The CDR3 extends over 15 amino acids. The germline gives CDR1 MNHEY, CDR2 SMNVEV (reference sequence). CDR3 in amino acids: CASSRSSSYNSPLHF. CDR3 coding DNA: TGTGCCAGCAGTCGCTCGAGCTCCTATAATTCACCCCTCCACTTT.

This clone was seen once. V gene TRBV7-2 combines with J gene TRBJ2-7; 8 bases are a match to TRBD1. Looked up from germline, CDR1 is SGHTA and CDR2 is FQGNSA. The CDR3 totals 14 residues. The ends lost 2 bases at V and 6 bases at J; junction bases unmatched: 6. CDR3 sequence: CASSLQGAISEQYF. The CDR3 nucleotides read TGTGCCAGCAGCTTACAGGGGGCTATAAGCGAGCAGTACTTC.

The CDR3 is CAWSVRLPGGYTF. The CDR3 DNA reads TGTGCCTGGAGTGTTAGACTGCCAGGAGGCTACACCTTC. The gene calls are TRBV30 and TRBJ1-2; D ambiguous. In germline, CDR1 is GTSNPN, CDR2 SVGIG (reference sequence). V shed 0 bases and J shed 8 bases, with 13 bases lying between them. The length of the CDR3 is 13 residues.